One and the same sample provided the 32 T cell receptor beta chains below, sequenced in a study of identical twins. One entry per CDR3 protein, called by TCRdb with MiXCR from the 5' RACE reads. The table includes about 210,000 distinct CDR3 sequences, approximately 9% detected once. Sequencing was performed on memory (CD45RO+) T cells sorted from blood. The receptors shown here come from a woman under 30 in good health.

There are a few counts of this clonotype. The V call is TRBV5-6, the J call TRBJ1-1, with unresolved D. Per the germline V gene, CDR1 is SGHDT and CDR2 is YYEEEE. The CDR3 loop spans 13 amino acids. V was clipped by 3 bases and J by 1 base, with 7 bases between them. The chain's CDR3 is CASSSWGNTEAFF. The CDR3 DNA is TGTGCCAGCAGCTCTTGGGGGAACACTGAAGCTTTCTTT.

The chain has TRBV7-2 and TRBJ1-2; D may be TRBD1 (6 bases). In germline, CDR1 is SGHTA, CDR2 FQGNSA. CDR3 length: 15 residues. V lost 5 bases to trimming and J lost 5 bases, with 18 bases between them. CDR3 amino acids: CASSVGGGGEYGYTF. CDR3 in DNA: TGTGCCAGCAGCGTCGGAGGGGGGGGCGAGTATGGCTACACCTTC.

This clonotype was detected ten times or more. This chain connects TRBV12-3 or TRBV12-4 to TRBJ2-4, with D possibly TRBD2 on 6 matching bases. The CDR3 spans 16 residues. Trimming removed 1 base from V and 0 bases from J, with 10 bases in between. This chain's CDR3 is CASSLVVGLAKNIQYF. DNA of the CDR3: TGTGCCAGCAGTTTAGTAGTGGGACTAGCCAAAAACATTCAGTACTTC.

In its sample, this clonotype was seen a few times. The CDR3 DNA follows: TGCAGTGCTAGTCGGGGGACAGGGGGCACCTACGAGCAGTACTTC. Amino acid sequence: CSASRGTGGTYEQYF. V and J are TRBV20-1 and TRBJ2-7, with TRBD1 matching over 12 bases. This CDR3 is built from 15 residues. Germline V gene sequence: CDR1 DFQATT, CDR2 SNEGSKA (reference sequence). Unmatched junction bases numbered 5, after V lost 3 bases and J lost 2 bases.

This clonotype has a handful of counts. The chain employs TRBV12-3 or TRBV12-4 and TRBJ1-1; D is perhaps TRBD1 (5 bases). V lost 6 bases and J 0 bases, leaving 11 bases between the germline ends. The CDR3 is 14 amino acids. This chain's CDR3 is CASSLTDMNTEAFF. CDR3 DNA: TGTGCCAGCAGCTTGACAGATATGAACACTGAAGCTTTCTTT.

This clonotype was seen a handful of times. The chain is built from TRBV5-6 and TRBJ2-7; D is perhaps TRBD2 (6 bases). The length of the CDR3 is 16 residues. V was clipped by 6 bases and J by 2 bases, with 21 bases between them. The germline V gene has CDR1 SGHDT and CDR2 YYEEEE. This CDR3 is CASTLSRGIPTYEQYF. CDR3 coding DNA: TGTGCCAGCACTCTAAGCCGCGGGATCCCTACCTACGAGCAGTACTTC.

This clonotype showed up just a few times. V usage is TRBV25-1 and J usage is TRBJ2-2; TRBD1 aligns across 8 bases. Trimming at V came to 6 bases and at J to 7 bases, leaving 7 bases not matched to a gene. Germline V lookup: CDR1 MGHDK, CDR2 SYGVNS. There are 14 residues in the CDR3. CDR3: CASRGQGAIGELFF. The CDR3 DNA follows: TGTGCCAGCAGAGGACAGGGAGCGATCGGGGAGCTGTTTTTT.

On this clonotype: A much larger clone differs from this one at a single base, so this may be a read error. The chain links TRBV5-1 to TRBJ1-2, with D hard to call. Trimming pared 4 bases from V and 7 bases from J, leaving 14 bases between. Germline lookup yields CDR1 SGHRS and CDR2 YFSETQ. The CDR3 loop spans 13 amino acids. CDR3 protein: CASSMTKVAGYTF. CDR3 DNA sequence: TGCGCCAGCAGCATGACAAAGGTCGCTGGCTACACCTTC.

This clonotype was seen many times. This rearrangement joins TRBV20-1 to TRBJ1-6; D possibly corresponds to TRBD1 (6 bases). The CDR3 is made up of 17 amino acids. The V end was cut by 6 bases, the J end by 0 bases, with 18 bases between. Per the germline V gene, CDR1 is DFQATT and CDR2 is SNEGSKA (reference sequence). The CDR3 spells CSARKAGGSSYNSPLHF. DNA of the CDR3: TGCAGTGCCCGAAAAGCGGGGGGCAGCTCCTATAATTCACCCCTCCACTTT.

This clonotype was counted between two and nine times. This CDR3 reads CASSTVAGYTDTQYF. CDR3 DNA sequence: TGTGCCAGCAGCACCGTAGCGGGGTACACAGATACGCAGTATTTT. This rearrangement joins TRBV7-9 to TRBJ2-3, with TRBD2 matching over 8 bases. The CDR3 runs 15 residues. The V and J ends lost 5 bases and 2 bases, in that order; junction bases with no gene match: 6. Germline V gene lookup returns CDR1 SEHNR and CDR2 FQNEAQ (reference sequence).

Many counts were recorded for this clonotype. The V call is TRBV4-3, the J call TRBJ2-1; perhaps D is TRBD1 or TRBD2 (5 bases each). CDR1 is LGHNA, CDR2 YSLEER, per germline. The CDR3 extends over 16 amino acids. Trimming removed 0 bases from V and 2 bases from J, with 11 bases in between. In DNA, the CDR3 is TGCGCCAGCAGCCAAGATGGGACGGGTACCTACAATGAGCAGTTCTTC. Translating gives CASSQDGTGTYNEQFF.

This clonotype came up many times. The V gene is TRBV12-3 or TRBV12-4, the J gene TRBJ1-1; a possible D gene is TRBD1 (5 bases). V shed 6 bases and J shed 3 bases, with 17 bases lying between them. There are 15 residues in the CDR3. CDR3 sequence reads: CASRPRGRDHTEAFF. Here the CDR3 DNA reads TGTGCCAGCAGACCGAGGGGACGGGACCACACTGAAGCTTTCTTT.

In its sample, this clonotype was seen many times. The V call is TRBV9, the J call TRBJ2-5; 7 nucleotides agree with TRBD2. This CDR3 spans 16 amino acids. Losses at the gene ends were 0 bases for V and 4 bases for J; bases not matched to a gene: 9. The V gene's germline CDR1 is SGDLS and CDR2 YYNGEE. The CDR3 bases are TGTGCCAGCAGCGTAGGGTTCTCAGCGGGAAGAGAGACCCAGTACTTC. Translated: CASSVGFSAGRETQYF.

This clonotype came up many times. The chain uses TRBV2 and TRBJ2-1; TRBD2 matches 8 bases. From germline, CDR1 is SNHLY and CDR2 FYNNEI. The CDR3 runs 16 residues. V trimming: 5 bases; J trimming: 2 bases; junction bases outside the gene matches: 8. The chain's CDR3 is CASSSPGTRAYNEQFF. The CDR3 bases are TGTGCCAGCAGTTCCCCCGGGACTAGGGCCTACAATGAGCAGTTCTTC. Combining the CDR3 with reference TRBV2 and TRBJ2-1 gives the whole variable domain EPEVTQTPSHQVTQMGQEVILRCVPISNHLYFYWYRQILGQKVEFLVSFYNNEISEKSEIFDDQFSVERPDGSNFTLKIRSTKLEDSAMYFCASSSPGTRAYNEQFFGPGTRLTVL.

The chain recombines TRBV20-1 with TRBJ2-3, with 8 bases that match TRBD2. V shed 6 bases and J 2 bases; nucleotides not matched to a gene: 10. Looked up from germline, CDR1 is DFQATT and CDR2 is SNEGSKA (reference sequence). The CDR3 runs to 15 residues. CDR3 loop: CSARVRLANTDTQYF. CDR3 nucleotides: TGCAGTGCGCGGGTTAGACTAGCGAACACAGATACGCAGTATTTT.

This clonotype came up a few times. V and J are TRBV7-2 and TRBJ2-7; D possibly matches TRBD1 or TRBD2 (6 bases each). The CDR3 sequence is 13 residues long. Trimming removed 1 base from V and 6 bases from J, with 10 bases in between. Germline V CDR1 and CDR2: SGHTA, FQGNSA. This CDR3 is CASSLVTGAEQYF. The CDR3, as DNA: TGTGCCAGCAGCTTAGTTACGGGGGCCGAGCAGTACTTC. The variable domain in full, with the rest retrieved from reference TRBV7-2 and TRBJ2-7, is GAGVSQSPSNKVTEKGKDVELRCDPISGHTALYWYRQSLGQGLEFLIYFQGNSAPDKSGLPSDRFSAERTGGSVSTLTIQRTQQEDSAVYLCASSLVTGAEQYFGPGTRLTVT.

A note on this clonotype: This may arise from a read error, as a much more abundant clone is one base away. The rearrangement joins TRBV5-1 to TRBJ2-1; no clear D gene. Germline CDR1 reads SGHRS; CDR2 reads YFSETQ. This CDR3 region has 12 residues. The CDR3 DNA is TGCGCCAGCAGCTTATTGGTTACTGAGCAGTTATTC. The encoded protein is CASSLLVTEQLF.

The chain has TRBV18 and TRBJ2-3; TRBD2 matches 7 bases. The CDR3 extends over 15 amino acids. Germline CDR1 is KGHSH and CDR2 is LQKENI. Trimming cost V 3 bases and J 0 bases; bases outside gene matches: 3. CDR3: CASSPTSKSTDTQYF. Here the CDR3 DNA reads TGTGCCAGCTCACCGACTAGCAAAAGCACAGATACGCAGTATTTT.

This clonotype appeared a few times. The gene calls are TRBV6-2 or TRBV6-3 and TRBJ1-2, with 7 bases matching TRBD1. Trimming removed 7 bases from V and 8 bases from J; junction bases left unmatched: 10. The CDR3 totals 13 residues. Germline V CDR1 and CDR2: MNHEY, SVGEGT. The CDR3 loop reads CASKKDRVDGYTF. DNA of the CDR3: TGTGCCAGCAAAAAAGACAGGGTGGACGGCTACACCTTC.

Points on this clonotype: Compared with germline, one end of the junction differs, possibly owing to a read error. The chain employs TRBV9 and TRBJ2-2; a weak D match, TRBD2 (5 bases). The CDR3 spans 14 residues. Looked up from germline, CDR1 is SGDLS and CDR2 is YYNGEE. The CDR3 DNA reads TGTGCCAGCAGCGTAGTTCGAGCGGCCGGGGAGCGGTTTTTT. Its translation: CASSVVRAAGERFF.

This clonotype has ten or more counts. The rearrangement links TRBV27 to TRBJ1-2, with 7 positions matching TRBD1. CDR1 is MNHEY, CDR2 SMNVEV, per germline (reference sequence). The CDR3 loop spans 14 amino acids. J lost 0 bases, V lost 6 bases, and 4 bases had no gene match. The CDR3 protein is CASSYRGANYGYTF. The CDR3 coding sequence is TGTGCCAGCAGCTACAGGGGCGCTAACTATGGCTACACCTTC.

In this sample, this clonotype turned up a few times. The V gene is TRBV27, the J gene TRBJ1-5; no reliable D call. V gave up 8 bases and J gave up 1 base, with 9 bases separating them. The CDR3 spans 13 residues. CDR1 is MNHEY and CDR2 is SMNVEV in the germline V gene (reference sequence). The CDR3 sequence: CASPRRSNQPQHF. The DNA of the CDR3 is TGTGCCAGCCCCAGAAGGAGCAATCAGCCCCAGCATTTT.

This clonotype was seen ten or more times. V and J are TRBV6-4 and TRBJ2-2, with unresolved D. V was pared by 0 bases and J by 2 bases, with 10 bases between. The CDR3 is 16 amino acids. Germline CDR1 reads MRHNA; CDR2 reads SNTAGT. For the CDR3, the DNA is TGTGCCAGCAGTGACTCGCCAGGATCAAACACCGGGGAGCTGTTTTTT. Its protein is CASSDSPGSNTGELFF.

This clonotype showed up many times. This rearrangement joins TRBV24-1 to TRBJ1-5; the match to TRBD1 covers 8 bases. From germline, CDR1 is KGHDR and CDR2 SFDVKD. The CDR3 contains 15 residues. The V and J ends lost 7 bases and 3 bases, in that order; junction bases with no gene match: 7. The CDR3, as DNA: TGTGCCACCAGCCCAGGGGGCCCCTCCAATCAGCCCCAGCATTTT. Translation gives CATSPGGPSNQPQHF.

This clonotype was detected only a few times. The chain recombines TRBV20-1 with TRBJ1-4; D might be TRBD1 (6 bases). Per the germline V gene, CDR1 is DFQATT and CDR2 is SNEGSKA (reference sequence). The V end lost 4 bases, the J end lost 7 bases, and 16 bases lay between the germline ends. There are 14 residues in the CDR3. CDR3 nucleotide sequence: TGCAGTGCTATTATCCCACAGGGTACTGAAAAACTGTTTTTT. Its translation: CSAIIPQGTEKLFF.

This clonotype was seen repeatedly, ten times or more. The J gene is TRBJ2-7, the V gene TRBV6-1, with 7 nucleotides matching TRBD2. The CDR3 sequence is 14 residues long. The ends lost 6 bases at V and 6 bases at J; junction bases unmatched: 11. Germline V CDR1 and CDR2: MNHNS, SASEGT. CDR3 amino acids: CASSRTSQAAEQYF. DNA for the CDR3: TGTGCCAGCAGCCGGACTAGTCAGGCCGCCGAGCAGTACTTC.

The chain joins TRBV11-2 to TRBJ2-4; 7 bases are a match to TRBD2. CDR3 size: 15 residues. Germline lookup yields CDR1 SGHAT and CDR2 FQNNGV. After removal of 8 bases from V and 3 bases from J, the junction contained 10 bases not matched to a gene. The CDR3 nucleotides read TGTGCCAGCGGGGCCTGGGGGGGGTTCAAAAACATTCAGTACTTC. As protein: CASGAWGGFKNIQYF. Full variable domain (outside the CDR3, taken from reference TRBV11-2 and TRBJ2-4): EAGVAQSPRYKIIEKRQSVAFWCNPISGHATLYWYQQILGQGPKLLIQFQNNGVVDDSQLPKDRFSAERLKGVDSTLKIQPAKLEDSAVYLCASGAWGGFKNIQYFGAGTRLSVL.

This clonotype was found a few times. The V call is TRBV7-6, the J call TRBJ2-1; 13 bases agree with TRBD2. This CDR3 has 17 amino acids. Germline V gives CDR1 SGHVS, CDR2 FNYEAQ. V dropped 3 bases and J dropped 5; count of bases not matched to a gene: 7. The CDR3 DNA reads as TGTGCCAGCAGCTTGACATCGACTAGCGGGGGGAACAATGAGCAGTTCTTC. It encodes CASSLTSTSGGNNEQFF.

This clonotype appeared many times. The chain joins TRBV20-1 to TRBJ1-5; perhaps TRBD1 as D (5 bases). Germline V gene data show CDR1 as DFQATT and CDR2 as SNEGSKA (reference sequence). This CDR3 is built from 14 residues. Trimming took off 1 base at V and 7 bases at J, with 14 bases between the two ends. The CDR3 DNA sequence: TGCAGTGCTAGAGTTTCAGGGTCGTCCCAGCCCCAGCATTTT. Translated, it gives CSARVSGSSQPQHF.

In this sample, this clonotype turned up many times. The chain employs TRBV18 and TRBJ2-5, with D hard to call. The CDR3 has 12 residues. With 6 bases removed from V and 4 bases from J, the gap between germline ends came to 9 bases. Germline lookup yields CDR1 KGHSH and CDR2 LQKENI. The CDR3 protein is CASSTDRETQYF. The DNA for the CDR3 is TGTGCCAGCTCGACTGATCGAGAGACCCAGTACTTC.

This clonotype was seen a handful of times. V and J are TRBV20-1 and TRBJ2-1; D is uncertain. This CDR3 is built from 12 residues. The germline CDR1 and CDR2 sequences are DFQATT and SNEGSKA (reference sequence). Deletions cut 5 bases from V and 5 bases from J, with 10 bases between. The CDR3 DNA follows: TGCAGTGCTCTGGACGGAGACAATGAGCAGTTCTTC. Its protein is CSALDGDNEQFF.

This clonotype was seen only a few times. The gene calls are TRBV5-1 and TRBJ2-5, with D unclear. CDR1 SGHRS and CDR2 YFSETQ come from the germline V gene. The CDR3 has 16 amino acids. V lost 0 bases and J 2 bases, leaving 14 bases between the germline ends. The CDR3, as DNA: TGCGCCAGCAGCTTGGGTCGGGCACAACAACAAGAGACCCAGTACTTC. Translated: CASSLGRAQQQETQYF.